What follows are 7 T cell receptor beta chains derived from one specimen sequenced in a study of blood T cell repertoires in COVID-19. The repertoire was sequenced with immunoSEQ multiplex PCR; TCRdb's copy has only in-frame clones and lacks some. The sample lists roughly 180,000 clones, 60% to 85% occurring once. The specimen sequenced was peripheral blood. Every receptor here comes from a woman in her forties or fifties with active or convalescent COVID-19.

This chain links TRBV11-2 with TRBJ2-5; 10 bases align to TRBD1. CDR3 length: 16 amino acids. V was pared by 4 bases and J by 4 bases, with 9 bases of the junction left unmatched. CDR1 SGHAT and CDR2 FQNNGV come from the germline V gene. The CDR3 region has the DNA TGTGCCAGCAGCTCCTCCGGGACAGGGGTTACAGAGACCCAGTACTTC. Protein sequence: CASSSSGTGVTETQYF.

This clone came up a few times. The chain links TRBV10-3 to TRBJ1-2; possibly TRBD1 for D (6 bases). V was cut by 2 bases and J by 8 bases, with 18 bases left in between. Germline V gives CDR1 ENHRY, CDR2 SYGVKD. This CDR3 region has 15 residues. CDR3 nucleotides: TGTGCCATCAGTGAGGGGCAGGGGTCCCTCCAAGGCTACACCTTC. It specifies CAISEGQGSLQGYTF.

This clone was detected only once. V and J are TRBV28 and TRBJ1-5, with 9 bases aligning to TRBD1. Trimming at V came to 8 bases and at J to 2 bases, leaving 4 bases not matched to a gene. Germline CDR1 reads MDHEN; CDR2 reads SYDVKM. The CDR3 has 14 amino acids. The CDR3 is CASHRGPGNQPQHF. In DNA, the CDR3 is TGTGCCAGCCACAGGGGGCCGGGCAATCAGCCCCAGCATTTT.

The chain has TRBV10-1 and TRBJ1-2; D possibly corresponds to TRBD1 (6 bases). The germline V gene has CDR1 WNHNN and CDR2 SYGVQD (reference sequence). Trimming took 2 bases from V and 3 from J, leaving 19 bases between them. This CDR3 is built from 17 residues. This CDR3 reads CASSEARGGDRDYGYTF. CDR3 nucleotides: TGCGCCAGCAGTGAGGCCAGGGGAGGGGACCGTGACTATGGCTACACCTTC.

CDR3 nucleotide sequence: TGTGCCAGCAGCGTTACAGGGATGGGGGGCACAGATACGCAGTATTTT. Translating gives CASSVTGMGGTDTQYF. The chain recombines TRBV9 with TRBJ2-3, with a possible D match to TRBD1 (6 bases). This CDR3 is built from 16 residues. In germline, CDR1 is SGDLS, CDR2 YYNGEE. V was clipped by 2 bases and J by 1 base, with 14 bases between them.

The chain recombines TRBV20-1 with TRBJ2-7; a weak D match, TRBD2 (5 bases). The CDR3 has 11 residues. Germline V lookup: CDR1 DFQATT, CDR2 SNEGSKA (reference sequence). The V gene lost 8 bases and the J gene lost 5 bases, with 13 bases spanning the gap. The CDR3 sequence: CSFLGEHEQYF. The CDR3 DNA is TGCAGTTTCCTCGGGGAACACGAGCAGTACTTC.

The chain is built from TRBV5-6 and TRBJ2-7; 9 nucleotides agree with TRBD1. This CDR3 has 14 amino acids. V was clipped by 3 bases and J by 6 bases; unmatched bases: 7. Per germline, CDR1 SGHDT and CDR2 YYEEEE. DNA for the CDR3: TGTGCCAGCAGCTGGGGGACAGGGCTAGGCGAGCAGTACTTC. This codes for CASSWGTGLGEQYF.